These 30 T cell receptor beta chains were all obtained from the same sample, sequenced in a study of T cell repertoires in cytomegalovirus infection. TCRdb re-derived calls from the reads in MiXCR, one entry per CDR3 protein. The table lists fewer than 850,000 distinct CDR3 sequences, roughly 28% of them singletons. These receptors' targets are unknown. The sequencing used cultured CD8+ T cells from PBMCs, collected from culture after CMV antigen stimulation. These receptors came from a human donor in good health (CMV status not recorded). Some clones in this sample may be carry-over from other donors' samples.

This sequence joins TRBV6-5 and TRBJ1-1; D gene unclear. The V end was cut by 7 bases, the J end by 0 bases, with 15 bases between. Germline V gives CDR1 MNHEY, CDR2 SVGAGI. The CDR3 is 15 amino acids. The CDR3 loop is CASTLSRGMNTEAFF. As DNA, the CDR3 is TGTGCCAGCACCTTAAGTAGAGGGATGAACACTGAAGCTTTCTTT.

This clonotype was detected only once. The gene calls are TRBV5-1 and TRBJ2-7, with D uncertain. The CDR3 covers 16 residues. Trimming stripped 3 bases from V and 5 bases from J, with 21 bases between. Germline CDR1 and CDR2: SGHRS and YFSETQ. The CDR3 sequence: CASSSVVRIGTDEQYF. The DNA of the CDR3 is TGCGCCAGCAGCTCGGTGGTGAGGATAGGAACGGACGAGCAGTACTTC.

Comments on this clonotype: This may arise from a read error, as a much more abundant clone is one base away. V usage is TRBV11-3 and J usage is TRBJ2-1; 14 bases line up with TRBD2. Germline-derived CDR1 and CDR2 are SGHNT and YENEEA. The V segment lost 8 bases and the J segment 7 bases; nucleotides outside the gene matches: 10. This CDR3 has 16 residues. As DNA, the CDR3 is TGTGCCAGCGGCTCGCCCCGACTAGCGGGGGGGAATGAGCAGTTCTTC. Residues: CASGSPRLAGGNEQFF.

The chain combines TRBV7-6 with TRBJ1-2, with 8 bases aligning to TRBD1. The CDR3 consists of 15 residues. With V trimmed by 4 bases and J by 5 bases, 9 bases remained unmatched. Germline-derived CDR1 and CDR2 are SGHVS and FNYEAQ. CDR3 sequence (DNA): TGTGCCAGCAGCTCGGACAGGGCGATAACATATGGCTACACCTTC. It translates to CASSSDRAITYGYTF.

A few counts support this clonotype. The genes are TRBV7-9 and TRBJ1-2; tentatively, D is TRBD1 (5 bases). V lost 5 bases and J lost 6, with 13 bases in between. Looked up from germline, CDR1 is SEHNR and CDR2 is FQNEAQ (reference sequence). CDR3 length: 13 residues. The CDR3 nucleotides read TGTGCCAGCAGCCCCCCAGGGAACGATGGCTACACCTTC. Protein product: CASSPPGNDGYTF.

J is TRBJ2-7 and V is TRBV29-1; tentatively, D is TRBD1 or TRBD2 (6 bases each). Trimming cost V 6 bases and J 2 bases, with 14 bases left between them. Looked up from germline, CDR1 is SQVTM and CDR2 is ANQGSEA. The CDR3 has 13 residues. CDR3 in amino acids: CSVKGGITYEQYF. The DNA for the CDR3 is TGCAGCGTCAAGGGGGGAATAACCTACGAGCAGTACTTC.

This clonotype showed up just a few times. The genes are TRBV20-1 and TRBJ1-6; the D is unclear. CDR1 is DFQATT and CDR2 is SNEGSKA in the germline V gene (reference sequence). The CDR3 has 14 residues. Between the trimmed V and J ends, which lost 3 bases and 6 bases, there was a span of 12 bases. The CDR3, as DNA: TGCAGTGCTAGTCAGGCAGGTTCTAATTCACCCCTCCACTTT. It codes for CSASQAGSNSPLHF.

This clonotype appeared a few times. The chain combines TRBV7-8 with TRBJ1-4, with 8 bases aligning to TRBD1. Trimming removed 5 bases from V and 7 bases from J; junction bases left unmatched: 9. Germline V gene sequence: CDR1 SGHVS, CDR2 FQNEAQ. CDR3 length equals 15 residues. CDR3 amino acids: CASSLLDRAIEKLFF. The CDR3 region has the DNA TGTGCCAGCAGCCTTCTGGACAGGGCGATTGAAAAACTGTTTTTT.

This clonotype was seen repeatedly, ten times or more. The rearrangement joins TRBV7-9 to TRBJ2-3; 8 bases agree with TRBD2. This CDR3 comprises 16 residues. The germline gives CDR1 SEHNR, CDR2 FQNEAQ (reference sequence). Trimming took 3 bases from V and 4 from J; bases not matched to a gene: 9. CDR3 residues: CASSFGKTSGADTQYF. CDR3 nucleotides: TGTGCCAGCAGCTTTGGGAAAACTAGCGGAGCAGATACGCAGTATTTT.

The chain employs TRBV9 and TRBJ1-2; D might be TRBD1 (5 bases). The ends were cut back, 3 bases at V and 4 bases at J, with 16 bases in the middle. This CDR3 has 15 residues. Germline lookup yields CDR1 SGDLS and CDR2 YYNGEE. The CDR3 region is CASSATGAALYGYTF. The CDR3 DNA sequence: TGTGCCAGCAGCGCTACCGGGGCTGCGCTCTATGGCTACACCTTC.

CDR3 sequence reads: CASSSDINYGYTF. The CDR3 DNA is TGCGCCAGCAGCTCGGACATTAACTATGGCTACACCTTC. This chain uses TRBV5-1 with TRBJ1-2; possibly TRBD1 for D (5 bases). This CDR3 has 13 amino acids. Trimming took 3 bases from V and 1 from J, leaving 7 bases between them. From germline, CDR1 is SGHRS and CDR2 YFSETQ.

The chain carries TRBV19 and TRBJ2-7; 10 positions agree with TRBD1. The CDR3 is 15 residues long. The germline V gene encodes CDR1 LNHDA and CDR2 SQIVND (reference sequence). With V trimmed by 1 base and J by 2 bases, 2 bases remained unmatched. CDR3 DNA: TGTGCCAGTAGTATAGCCGGACAGGGGGCCTACGAGCAGTACGTC. It encodes CASSIAGQGAYEQYV.

The rearrangement links TRBV9 to TRBJ2-4; 9 positions match TRBD1. The CDR3 consists of 16 residues. Trimming removed 4 bases from V and 2 bases from J; junction bases left unmatched: 7. CDR1 SGDLS and CDR2 YYNGEE come from the germline V gene. The CDR3: CASSLRTGEPKNIQYF. CDR3 sequence (DNA): TGTGCCAGCAGCCTCCGGACAGGGGAACCCAAAAACATTCAGTACTTC.

This clonotype showed up many times. The rearrangement links TRBV10-2 to TRBJ2-1; D is unresolved. The CDR3 has 13 residues. The V end lost 4 bases, the J end lost 1 base, and 5 bases lay between the germline ends. In germline, CDR1 is WSHSY, CDR2 SAAADI. CDR3 region: CASSGASYNEQFF. In DNA, the CDR3 is TGCGCCAGCAGTGGGGCTTCCTACAATGAGCAGTTCTTC.

Comments on this clonotype: Sequence at one end of the junction differs from germline and may be a read error. The rearrangement uses TRBV4-3 and TRBJ1-1; D remains unclear. Per germline, CDR1 LGHNA and CDR2 YSLEER. CDR3 length: 16 residues. In DNA form, the CDR3 reads TGCGCCAGTAGCCAAGACCCGTTAACCCTGAACACTGAAGCTTTCTTT. Residues: CASSQDPLTLNTEAFF.

The genes are TRBV6-5 and TRBJ2-1, with 9 bases matching TRBD1. CDR1 is MNHEY and CDR2 is SVGAGI in the germline V gene. CDR3 length equals 14 residues. V was clipped by 7 bases and J by 7 bases; unmatched bases: 8. CDR3 sequence: CASKGTGTGNEQFF. The DNA of the CDR3 is TGTGCCAGCAAGGGGACAGGGACGGGGAATGAGCAGTTCTTC.

This clonotype was seen ten or more times. The rearrangement uses TRBV7-6 and TRBJ2-2; D is unresolved. CDR1 is SGHVS, CDR2 FNYEAQ, per germline. V was cut by 3 bases and J by 6 bases, with 14 bases left in between. The CDR3 totals 15 residues. CDR3 protein: CASSFQTDFPGELFF. DNA of the CDR3: TGTGCCAGCAGCTTTCAGACTGACTTCCCCGGGGAGCTGTTTTTT.

The genes are TRBV5-5 and TRBJ2-7; D possibly matches TRBD1 or TRBD2 (5 bases each). CDR1 is SGHKS, CDR2 YYEKEE, per germline (reference sequence). The CDR3 is 14 residues long. The V end lost 1 base, the J end lost 4 bases, and 12 bases lay between the germline ends. In DNA, the CDR3 is TGTGCCAGCAGCTTGATAAGGGGCGGGTACGAGCAGTACTTC. Translated: CASSLIRGGYEQYF.

The chain links TRBV6-2 or TRBV6-3 to TRBJ2-5; tentative D call: TRBD1 (6 bases). V shed 0 bases and J shed 3 bases, with 14 bases lying between them. The CDR3 totals 16 residues. CDR1 and CDR2 (germline): MNHEY, SVGEGT. The CDR3, as DNA: TGTGCCAGCAGTTACTCCTACGGACAGAAGAAAGAGACCCAGTACTTC. Translating it yields CASSYSYGQKKETQYF.

The chain carries TRBV27 and TRBJ2-3, with D possibly matching TRBD2 (5 bases). V was cut by 5 bases and J by 4 bases, with 19 bases left in between. CDR1 is MNHEY, CDR2 SMNVEV, per germline (reference sequence). The length of the CDR3 is 16 residues. CDR3 nucleotide sequence: TGTGCCAGCAGTCTCCTTCGGGGTAGGGCTTCAGATACGCAGTATTTT. This sequence encodes CASSLLRGRASDTQYF.

In its sample, this clonotype was seen a few times. V is TRBV4-2 and J is TRBJ1-5; D perhaps matches TRBD1 (5 bases). Germline V gene lookup returns CDR1 LGHNA and CDR2 YNFKEQ. The ends were cut back, 4 bases at V and 1 base at J, with 11 bases in the middle. This CDR3 comprises 15 residues. The CDR3 loop is CASSPSRDSNQPQHF. In nucleotides, the CDR3 is TGTGCCAGCAGCCCCAGCCGGGACAGCAATCAGCCCCAGCATTTT.

The chain links TRBV10-1 to TRBJ1-4, with 7 bases that match TRBD1. This CDR3 has 14 amino acids. Germline loops: CDR1 WNHNN, CDR2 SYGVQD (reference sequence). V shed 4 bases and J 8 bases; nucleotides not matched to a gene: 7. The CDR3: CASSAPGGWEKLFF. CDR3 nucleotide sequence: TGCGCCAGCAGTGCACCAGGGGGTTGGGAAAAACTGTTTTTT.

The chain is built from TRBV15 and TRBJ2-5; TRBD1 agrees at 7 bases. This CDR3 contains 15 residues. V shed 5 bases, J shed 3 bases, and the junction held 9 bases outside the gene matches. The germline V gene has CDR1 LNHNV and CDR2 YYDKDF (reference sequence). As DNA, the CDR3 is TGTGCCACCAGCGACCAGGGACAGAGTAAAGAGACCCAGTACTTC. It translates to CATSDQGQSKETQYF.

V is TRBV27 and J is TRBJ2-7, with TRBD1 identical over 7 bases. Germline-derived CDR1 and CDR2 are MNHEY and SMNVEV (reference sequence). The CDR3 covers 14 residues. V was pared by 5 bases and J by 8 bases, with 12 bases of the junction left unmatched. CDR3 loop: CASSRGQAHSQQYF. CDR3 DNA sequence: TGTGCCAGCAGTAGAGGACAGGCCCACTCACAGCAGTACTTC.

V usage is TRBV6-2 or TRBV6-3 and J usage is TRBJ1-5; a weak D match, TRBD1 (5 bases). The CDR3 consists of 16 residues. V lost 6 bases and J 1 base, leaving 16 bases between the germline ends. From germline, CDR1 is MNHEY and CDR2 SVGEGT. CDR3 DNA sequence: TGTGCCAGCAGACCGCGACAGAGTGAGAGCAATCAGCCCCAGCATTTT. Protein sequence: CASRPRQSESNQPQHF.

This clonotype was picked up a small number of times. CDR3 in DNA: TGTGCCAGCAGCCAGCCGGGACTCGGTTGGGAGACCCAGTACTTC. It specifies CASSQPGLGWETQYF. This rearrangement joins TRBV11-1 to TRBJ2-5, with a possible D match to TRBD2 (6 bases). The CDR3 is 15 amino acids. From germline, CDR1 is SGHAT and CDR2 FQDESV (reference sequence). The V gene lost 5 bases and the J gene lost 5 bases, with 18 bases spanning the gap.

Ten or more counts support this clonotype. The V call is TRBV24-1, the J call TRBJ2-2; D not resolved. This CDR3 is 12 amino acids long. CDR1 and CDR2 from the germline V gene are KGHDR and SFDVKD. Trimming left V 9 bases short and J 6 bases short, with 10 bases between. The CDR3 here is CATVSKAGELFF. The CDR3, as DNA: TGTGCCACCGTATCGAAAGCCGGGGAGCTGTTTTTT.

This clonotype was detected a few times. The chain has TRBV12-3 or TRBV12-4 and TRBJ2-3, with 9 bases aligning to TRBD1. The CDR3 length is 15 residues. Trimming removed 8 bases from V and 5 bases from J; junction bases left unmatched: 11. Here the CDR3 reads CASSLTGGAKDTQYF. Here the CDR3 DNA reads TGTGCCAGCTCCCTGACAGGGGGTGCGAAAGATACGCAGTATTTT.

This clonotype was found many times. The genes are TRBV12-3 or TRBV12-4 and TRBJ2-3; D is perhaps TRBD1 or TRBD2 (6 bases each). This CDR3 comprises 14 residues. The germline V and J ends were trimmed by 6 bases and 4 bases, with 14 bases remaining between them. The CDR3: CASSLGGRADTQYF. The DNA of the CDR3 is TGTGCCAGCAGCCTGGGGGGCCGCGCAGATACGCAGTATTTT.

This chain connects TRBV11-3 to TRBJ2-5; a possible D gene is TRBD2 (6 bases). V shed 1 base and J shed 5 bases, with 17 bases lying between them. CDR3 size: 16 residues. Per the germline V gene, CDR1 is SGHNT and CDR2 is YENEEA. CDR3 nucleotide sequence: TGTGCCAGCAGCTTAGCGGCATTGGGGGGAACTGAGACCCAGTACTTC. Translating it yields CASSLAALGGTETQYF. The full variable domain, with the rest looked up from reference TRBV11-3 and TRBJ2-5, is EAGVVQSPRYKIIEKKQPVAFWCNPISGHNTLYWYLQNLGQGPELLIRYENEEAVDDSQLPKDRFSAERLKGVDSTLKIQPAELGDSAVYLCASSLAALGGTETQYFGPGTRLLVL.